Following are 32 T cell receptor beta chains from one sample sequenced in a study of Ad26.COV2.S vaccination and SARS-CoV-2 variants. Generated by immunoSEQ multiplex PCR, the TCRdb table keeps only in-frame clones and is missing some. The table includes under 150,000 clones, 86% detected once. The specimen comprised peripheral blood, sampled after recovery from COVID-19. The origin of the receptors is a human donor who had recovered from COVID-19.

The V gene is TRBV5-4, the J gene TRBJ2-2; TRBD2 agrees at 12 bases. This CDR3 is 17 amino acids long. V lost 4 bases and J lost 3; bases outside the gene matches: 7. Germline CDR1 and CDR2: SGHNT and YYREEE (reference sequence). CDR3 DNA: TGTGCCAGCAGCCATAGGCGACTAGCGGGGGACACCGGGGAGCTGTTTTTT. It yields the protein CASSHRRLAGDTGELFF.

The chain has TRBV15 and TRBJ1-3, with 7 bases that match TRBD1. Germline CDR1 and CDR2: LNHNV and YYDKDF (reference sequence). The length of the CDR3 is 14 residues. Losses at the gene ends were 8 bases for V and 0 bases for J; bases not matched to a gene: 4. The CDR3 nucleotides read TGTGCCACCGCGGACAGGCCCTCTGGAAACACCATATATTTT. Translating it yields CATADRPSGNTIYF.

This chain connects TRBV2 to TRBJ2-7, with TRBD2 as a possible D gene (5 bases). V lost 6 bases and J 3 bases, leaving 9 bases between the germline ends. The CDR3 extends over 12 amino acids. Germline V gene lookup returns CDR1 SNHLY and CDR2 FYNNEI. The CDR3 DNA reads as TGTGCCAGCAGCTCGGACTTCTACGAGCAGTACTTC. The encoded protein is CASSSDFYEQYF.

The chain has TRBV25-1 and TRBJ1-1; TRBD1 aligns across 7 bases. Germline loops: CDR1 MGHDK, CDR2 SYGVNS. The CDR3 extends over 14 amino acids. Germline trimming cut 4 bases from V and 1 base from J; bases unmatched to any gene: 3. The CDR3 coding sequence is TGTGCCAGCAGTGGAAGGACAGGGAACACTGAAGCTTTCTTT. It encodes CASSGRTGNTEAFF.

This chain connects TRBV20-1 to TRBJ1-1; a weak D match, TRBD1 (6 bases). The CDR3 runs to 11 residues. Germline V lookup: CDR1 DFQATT, CDR2 SNEGSKA (reference sequence). The germline V and J ends were trimmed by 8 bases and 3 bases, with 10 bases remaining between them. The CDR3 DNA follows: TGCAGTACCTACAGGGACACTGAAGCTTTCTTT. Protein sequence: CSTYRDTEAFF.

The DNA of the CDR3 is TGTGCCACCAGCAGAGATCGGGTGGCAGATACGCAGTATTTT. This codes for CATSRDRVADTQYF. The chain has TRBV15 and TRBJ2-3; D is unclear. The V gene's germline CDR1 is LNHNV and CDR2 YYDKDF (reference sequence). V gave up 0 bases and J gave up 4 bases, with 8 bases separating them. The CDR3 is made up of 14 amino acids.

The chain recombines TRBV4-1 with TRBJ2-7; D is unclear. The CDR3 extends over 11 amino acids. Germline V CDR1 and CDR2: MGHRA, YSYEKL. Trimming cost V 1 base and J 5 bases, with 3 bases left between them. The CDR3 nucleotides read TGCGCCAGCAGCCAAGTCAACGAGCAGTACTTC. Encoded protein: CASSQVNEQYF.

This clone has just one count. The gene calls are TRBV5-4 and TRBJ2-1; D is unresolved. This CDR3 spans 14 amino acids. Germline-derived CDR1 and CDR2 are SGHNT and YYREEE (reference sequence). Trimming took 0 bases from V and 5 from J, leaving 9 bases between them. CDR3 amino acids: CASSLGGSNNEQFF. The CDR3 DNA sequence: TGTGCCAGCAGCTTGGGCGGATCAAACAATGAGCAGTTCTTC.

The chain recombines TRBV5-1 with TRBJ1-4; 7 bases fit TRBD1. The junction had 15 bases not matched to a gene; V was cut back by 4 bases and J by 6 bases. Germline V gene sequence: CDR1 SGHRS, CDR2 YFSETQ. The CDR3 runs to 17 residues. DNA of the CDR3: TGCGCCAGCAGCCCGGCAGGGGGAGACAGACCGTATGAAAAACTGTTTTTT. This codes for CASSPAGGDRPYEKLFF.

This chain connects TRBV7-8 to TRBJ1-1; D remains ambiguous. Looked up from germline, CDR1 is SGHVS and CDR2 is FQNEAQ. The CDR3 is 15 amino acids. V lost 2 bases to trimming and J lost 0 bases, with 10 bases between them. The CDR3 DNA follows: TGTGCCAGCAGCTTACAGGCCAGCATGAACACTGAAGCTTTCTTT. Protein: CASSLQASMNTEAFF.

The chain has TRBV5-1 and TRBJ1-1; D unresolved. V lost 2 bases and J 0 bases, leaving 8 bases between the germline ends. The CDR3 extends over 14 amino acids. Germline V lookup: CDR1 SGHRS, CDR2 YFSETQ. CDR3 sequence (DNA): TGCGCCAGCAGCTTCGCGGTGATGAACACTGAAGCTTTCTTT. As protein: CASSFAVMNTEAFF.

V and J are TRBV25-1 and TRBJ2-3, with TRBD2 identical over 9 bases. There are 14 residues in the CDR3. Germline-derived CDR1 and CDR2 are MGHDK and SYGVNS. V was pared by 4 bases and J by 4 bases, with 3 bases of the junction left unmatched. The CDR3 DNA reads as TGTGCCAGCAGTGCAAGCGGGGGGTCAGATACGCAGTATTTT. This translates into CASSASGGSDTQYF.

This chain connects TRBV7-2 to TRBJ2-5; 7 positions agree with TRBD2. After removal of 1 base from V and 5 bases from J, the junction contained 7 bases not matched to a gene. Germline CDR1 is SGHTA and CDR2 is FQGNSA. The CDR3 is made up of 15 amino acids. The DNA for the CDR3 is TGTGCCAGCAGCTTAGAGTCCGGGCGGGGGGAGACCCAGTACTTC. Protein sequence: CASSLESGRGETQYF.

The genes are TRBV5-8 and TRBJ2-1; the D is unclear. Trimming cost V 1 base and J 0 bases, with 5 bases left between them. The CDR3 is made up of 14 amino acids. Germline CDR1 reads SGHTS; CDR2 reads YDEGEE. CDR3 sequence: CASSLSLSYNEQFF. The CDR3, as DNA: TGTGCCAGCAGCTTGTCTCTCTCCTACAATGAGCAGTTCTTC.

The rearrangement links TRBV7-9 to TRBJ2-1, with 12 bases matching TRBD2. Trimming cost V 5 bases and J 5 bases; bases outside gene matches: 4. Germline lookup yields CDR1 SEHNR and CDR2 FQNEAQ (reference sequence). The CDR3 is made up of 15 amino acids. CDR3 protein: CASSDTSGGNNEQFF. CDR3 DNA sequence: TGTGCCAGCAGCGACACTAGCGGGGGGAACAATGAGCAGTTCTTC.

The J gene is TRBJ1-4, the V gene TRBV6-2 or TRBV6-3, with 7 bases lining up with TRBD1. The V gene's germline CDR1 is MNHEY and CDR2 SVGEGT. J was trimmed by 1 base and V by 6 bases; bases with no gene match: 8. The CDR3 totals 16 residues. CDR3 amino acids: CASSPTRTGTNEKLFF. In DNA form, the CDR3 reads TGTGCCAGCAGCCCGACACGGACAGGAACTAATGAAAAACTGTTTTTT.

V usage is TRBV4-1 and J usage is TRBJ2-3; D gene ambiguous. The CDR3 totals 15 residues. Germline assignment: CDR1 MGHRA and CDR2 YSYEKL. Deletions cut 3 bases from V and 0 bases from J, with 10 bases between. CDR3 sequence (DNA): TGCGCCAGCAGCCACGATGGAACTAGCACAGATACGCAGTATTTT. It specifies CASSHDGTSTDTQYF.

This chain links TRBV6-6 with TRBJ2-7; D might be TRBD1 or TRBD2, each matching 5 bases. Germline V gives CDR1 MNHNY, CDR2 SVGAGI (reference sequence). The CDR3 is 14 residues long. Trimming removed 2 bases at V and 2 bases at J, with 10 bases between. Here the CDR3 DNA reads TGTGCCAGCAGTTACCCCGGGACCCCCTACGAGCAGTACTTC. Translated, it gives CASSYPGTPYEQYF.

The chain carries TRBV9 and TRBJ2-1; 9 bases line up with TRBD2. This CDR3 comprises 17 residues. V shed 0 bases, J shed 8 bases, and the junction held 12 bases outside the gene matches. The germline V gene encodes CDR1 SGDLS and CDR2 YYNGEE. CDR3 sequence reads: CASSVEVAGGKGHEQFF. CDR3 nucleotide sequence: TGTGCCAGCAGCGTAGAGGTTGCGGGGGGGAAGGGGCATGAGCAGTTCTTC.

V usage is TRBV19 and J usage is TRBJ2-7, with D possibly TRBD2 on 6 matching bases. This CDR3 has 14 amino acids. Trimming took off 7 bases at V and 2 bases at J, with 15 bases between the two ends. Germline-derived CDR1 and CDR2 are LNHDA and SQIVND (reference sequence). Written as DNA, the CDR3 is TGTGCCAGTAATCGGGGCGGAGGGGCCTACGAGCAGTACTTC. The encoded protein is CASNRGGGAYEQYF.

The J gene is TRBJ2-2, the V gene TRBV28, with 9 bases lining up with TRBD2. The germline gives CDR1 MDHEN, CDR2 SYDVKM. CDR3 size: 16 residues. The V and J ends lost 6 bases and 5 bases, in that order; junction bases with no gene match: 10. DNA for the CDR3: TGTGCCAGCAGGGGGCGGCCAGCGGGGGGAACCGGGGAGCTGTTTTTT. Amino acids: CASRGRPAGGTGELFF.

The V gene is TRBV28, the J gene TRBJ1-2; 7 bases align to TRBD1. Germline V gene sequence: CDR1 MDHEN, CDR2 SYDVKM. The V gene end was trimmed by 6 bases and the J gene end by 5 bases; junction bases not matched to a gene: 12. The CDR3 sequence is 15 residues long. The CDR3 nucleotides read TGTGCCAGCAGGACGGACAGGACCTACATTTATGGCTACACCTTC. Translated: CASRTDRTYIYGYTF.

The CDR3 DNA reads TGTGCCAGCATCGGAGGGGGCCGCACAGATACGCAGTATTTT. Its protein is CASIGGGRTDTQYF. The rearrangement uses TRBV5-8 and TRBJ2-3, with a weak D call TRBD1 (7 bases). Germline V gene data show CDR1 as SGHTS and CDR2 as YDEGEE. The V and J ends lost 6 bases and 1 base respectively, with 12 bases between them. This CDR3 has 14 amino acids.

J is TRBJ2-5 and V is TRBV4-2, with 9 bases matching TRBD2. The CDR3 spans 15 residues. After removal of 5 bases from V and 0 bases from J, the junction contained 4 bases not matched to a gene. CDR1 and CDR2 (germline): LGHNA, YNFKEQ. The CDR3 is CASSIGGGDQETQYF. The CDR3 nucleotides read TGTGCCAGCAGCATCGGCGGGGGGGACCAAGAGACCCAGTACTTC.

This chain uses TRBV20-1 with TRBJ1-1; 8 bases match TRBD1. The V gene's germline CDR1 is DFQATT and CDR2 SNEGSKA (reference sequence). This CDR3 is 11 amino acids long. Trimming at V came to 3 bases and at J to 6 bases, leaving 0 bases not matched to a gene. CDR3 bases: TGCAGTGCTAGGGGACAGGCTGAAGCTTTCTTT. Translating gives CSARGQAEAFF.

V gene TRBV29-1 combines with J gene TRBJ2-5; no firm D call. V dropped 5 bases and J dropped 5 bases, with 21 bases sitting between them. Germline V gives CDR1 SQVTM, CDR2 ANQGSEA. CDR3 length: 15 residues. This CDR3 reads CSVIPAAPSEETQYF. CDR3 sequence (DNA): TGCAGCGTTATACCGGCAGCCCCGAGCGAGGAGACCCAGTACTTC. The variable domain in full, completed from reference TRBV29-1 and TRBJ2-5, reads SAVISQKPSRDICQRGTSLTIQCQVDSQVTMMFWYRQQPGQSLTLIATANQGSEATYESGFVIDKFPISRPNLTFSTLTVSNMSPEDSSIYLCSVIPAAPSEETQYFGPGTRLLVL.

The chain combines TRBV28 with TRBJ1-5; perhaps TRBD1 as D (5 bases). This CDR3 is 12 amino acids long. The V and J ends lost 10 bases and 3 bases respectively, with 10 bases between them. Germline CDR1 is MDHEN and CDR2 is SYDVKM. CDR3 in amino acids: CAIEQDNQPQHF. The DNA for the CDR3 is TGTGCCATCGAACAGGACAATCAGCCCCAGCATTTT.

The chain couples TRBV13 to TRBJ2-7, with D possibly being TRBD2 (6 bases). Between the trimmed V and J ends, which lost 7 bases and 6 bases, there was a span of 19 bases. The CDR3 consists of 14 residues. Per germline, CDR1 PRHDT and CDR2 FYEKMQ (reference sequence). The CDR3 here is CASTIGGEWGEQYF. CDR3 DNA: TGTGCCAGCACAATCGGCGGGGAGTGGGGCGAGCAGTACTTC. Together with reference TRBV13 and TRBJ2-7, the CDR3 gives the full variable domain: AAGVIQSPRHLIKEKRETATLKCYPIPRHDTVYWYQQGPGQDPQFLISFYEKMQSDKGSIPDRFSAQQFSDYHSELNMSSLELGDSALYFCASTIGGEWGEQYFGPGTRLTVT.

The rearrangement joins TRBV28 to TRBJ2-1; 10 positions agree with TRBD1. CDR1 is MDHEN and CDR2 is SYDVKM in the germline V gene. J gave up 5 bases and V 8 bases, and 3 bases lay outside the gene matches. The CDR3 is 13 residues long. The CDR3 DNA follows: TGTGCCAGCCGGGACAGGGGCAACAATGAGCAGTTCTTC. Its protein product is CASRDRGNNEQFF.

This rearrangement joins TRBV9 to TRBJ2-7; D is ambiguous. The CDR3 covers 14 residues. Trimming shortened V by 0 bases and J by 2 bases, and 9 bases separated the two germline ends. Germline V lookup: CDR1 SGDLS, CDR2 YYNGEE. The CDR3 sequence is CASSVDTVTYEQYF. The DNA of the CDR3 is TGTGCCAGCAGCGTAGATACCGTTACCTACGAGCAGTACTTC.

As to this clone: Other DNA sequences in the same sample also yield this CDR3. The chain uses TRBV5-6 and TRBJ1-2, with 11 positions matching TRBD1. V lost 4 bases, J lost 4 bases, and 3 bases stayed unmatched. Per the germline V gene, CDR1 is SGHDT and CDR2 is YYEEEE. CDR3 length: 14 residues. The chain's CDR3 is CASSAGTGGYGYTF. The CDR3 DNA reads TGTGCCAGCAGCGCGGGGACAGGGGGCTATGGCTACACCTTC.

The chain is built from TRBV7-2 and TRBJ2-7; a weak D match, TRBD2 (7 bases). Trimming pared 4 bases from V and 4 bases from J, leaving 23 bases between. The CDR3 extends over 17 amino acids. Germline V lookup: CDR1 SGHTA, CDR2 FQGNSA. The CDR3 region is CASSSSSVRGALYEQYF. DNA of the CDR3: TGTGCCAGCAGCTCTTCTTCGGTCCGGGGGGCCCTGTACGAGCAGTACTTC.